This T cell receptor beta chain appears in the sequencing data of a study of T cell changes during pregnancy in multiple sclerosis. Profiled with immunoSEQ multiplex PCR; TCRdb holds only in-frame clones, not every one. The sample records about 100,000 clones, around nine tenths being singletons. The V end was cut by 3 bases, the J end by 6 bases, with 12 bases between. The CDR3 totals 13 residues. CDR1 and CDR2 from the germline V gene are SGHTA and FQGTGA. The origin of this receptor is a female donor with multiple sclerosis, enrolled in a pregnancy study. Sequencing used peripheral blood, obtained in the second trimester of pregnancy. This chain joins TRBV7-3 and TRBJ2-7; D uncertain. The DNA for the CDR3 is TGTGCCAGCAGCTTGGGTGGCGGAAGCGAGCAGTACTTC. Translation: CASSLGGGSEQYF.